This passage covers 7 T cell receptor beta chains from one sample sequenced in a study of T cell responses to AZD1222 COVID-19 vaccine. Libraries were prepared by immunoSEQ multiplex PCR; TCRdb keeps only in-frame clonotypes and omits some of them. The data hold about 140,000 clones, with about 87% observed a single time. The source was peripheral blood, collected on day 0 of AZD1222 vaccination. The receptors were sampled from an adult in good health.

Note on this clone: Additional DNA sequences in this sample encode the identical CDR3. The chain links TRBV6-5 to TRBJ1-1; no clear D. This CDR3 region has 14 residues. From germline, CDR1 is MNHEY and CDR2 SVGAGI. V lost 3 bases to trimming and J lost 0 bases, with 8 bases between them. The CDR3 here is CASSYGVMNTEAFF. In DNA, the CDR3 is TGTGCCAGCAGTTATGGCGTTATGAACACTGAAGCTTTCTTT.

The rearrangement uses TRBV2 and TRBJ1-2; D is ambiguous. CDR1 and CDR2 (germline): SNHLY, FYNNEI. Trimming shortened V by 2 bases and J by 8 bases, and 9 bases separated the two germline ends. The CDR3 spans 12 residues. CDR3 sequence: CASSEIGRGYTF. The DNA of the CDR3 is TGTGCCAGCAGTGAAATTGGGAGAGGCTACACCTTC.

The rearrangement joins TRBV2 to TRBJ1-4; the D gene is possibly TRBD1 (5 bases). Germline values: CDR1 SNHLY, CDR2 FYNNEI. Trimming took 5 bases from V and 0 from J, leaving 13 bases between them. The CDR3 runs 16 residues. CDR3 bases: TGTGCCAGCAGTACACCGACAGCCCCAACTAATGAAAAACTGTTTTTT. Translated: CASSTPTAPTNEKLFF.

This chain connects TRBV3-1 (or the pseudogene TRBV3-2) to TRBJ2-5, with 14 nucleotides matching TRBD2. From germline, CDR1 is LGHDT and CDR2 YNNKEL (reference sequence). After removal of 5 bases from V and 1 base from J, the junction contained 6 bases not matched to a gene. The CDR3 has 17 amino acids. CDR3 loop: CASSSGLAGGTQETQYF. DNA for the CDR3: TGTGCCAGCAGCTCCGGACTAGCGGGGGGTACCCAAGAGACCCAGTACTTC.

V and J are TRBV24-1 and TRBJ2-2; 7 nucleotides match TRBD1. The germline V gene encodes CDR1 KGHDR and CDR2 SFDVKD. V lost 5 bases, J lost 2 bases, and 4 bases stayed unmatched. This CDR3 spans 15 amino acids. CDR3 sequence (DNA): TGTGCCACCAGTGTAGGGGGCAGAAACACCGGGGAGCTGTTTTTT. This translates into CATSVGGRNTGELFF.

The rearrangement joins TRBV5-1 to TRBJ2-6; D is perhaps TRBD1 (6 bases). The germline CDR1 and CDR2 sequences are SGHRS and YFSETQ. The CDR3 is 14 residues long. Trimming removed 9 bases from V and 4 bases from J, with 14 bases in between. The DNA of the CDR3 is TGCGCCACCGCACAGGGTTCGGGGGCCAACGTCCTGACTTTC. Residues: CATAQGSGANVLTF.

V usage is TRBV24-1 and J usage is TRBJ1-1; D unclear. V lost 5 bases, J lost 4 bases, and 7 bases lay in between. This CDR3 is 12 amino acids long. Germline lookup yields CDR1 KGHDR and CDR2 SFDVKD. DNA for the CDR3: TGTGCCACCAGTGGTGATGGCACTGAAGCTTTCTTT. Translation: CATSGDGTEAFF.